This T cell receptor beta chain derives from a study of immune evolution from preneoplasia to lung adenocarcinoma. Study-level findings and limits: Clonality was highest in normal lung, lower in later-stage lesions apparently. Compared with EGFR-mutant or double wild-type lesions, KRAS-mutant nodules were more clonal.

CDR3 length equals 13 residues. Germline CDR1 and CDR2: ENHRY and SYGVKD. V gave up 3 bases and J gave up 6 bases, with 9 bases separating them. The assay was immunoSEQ multiplex PCR, and TCRdb's table has in-frame clones only and misses some. The sample gives 12,000 or so clones, 70% to 90% of which show up once; approximately 3.9% is in the top ten. Note on this clone: Its antigen is undetermined.

Between about 2013 and 2018, patients underwent resection in Japan or China. This sequence was found in a person between 50 and 69 years old with lung adenocarcinoma. The chain is built from TRBV10-3 and TRBJ1-5; possible D gene TRBD1, 6 bases. The specimen sequenced was FFPE tissue from an adenomatous hyperplasia lung lesion. Subset noted: atypical adenomatous hyperplasia (AAH), lung preneoplasia. CDR3 DNA sequence: TGTGCCATCAGTGATCGGGGGGCTCAGCCCCAGCATTTT. Translation: CAISDRGAQPQHF.